These T cell receptor beta chains were read from a single sample in a study of shared clonotypes between healthy human individuals. Profiled with immunoSEQ multiplex PCR; TCRdb holds only in-frame clones, not every one. The table has over 950,000 clones, roughly 77% seen once; the top ten hold roughly 0.83%. Sequencing was done on a sample of memory CD4+ T cells from PBMCs. Receptor source: a man between 18 and 35 years old in good health. Some clones in this sample may be carry-over from other donors' samples. CDR3s include the opening cysteine and the closing phenylalanine or tryptophan. The order of the fields is D gene, J gene, V gene, clone size, CDR3 protein, CDR3 DNA. A D gene is named only where the DNA matches it firmly. Not every row has a clone size; where given, it reads once, few, many or a size class.

D gene: NA
J gene: TRBJ2-5
V gene: TRBV19
clone size: NA
CDR3 protein: CASSRLQETQYF
CDR3 DNA: TGTGCCAGTAGTAGGCTGCAAGAGACCCAGTACTTC

D gene: TRBD1
J gene: TRBJ1-2
V gene: TRBV5-6
clone size: NA
CDR3 protein: CASSLRRTGGNYGYTF
CDR3 DNA: TGTGCCAGCAGCCTCCGGAGGACAGGGGGCAACTATGGCTACACCTTC

D gene: TRBD1
J gene: TRBJ2-5
V gene: TRBV7-3
clone size: NA
CDR3 protein: CASSWRGTGAETQYF
CDR3 DNA: TGTGCCAGCAGCTGGAGGGGGACAGGGGCCGAGACCCAGTACTTC

D gene: NA
J gene: TRBJ1-5
V gene: TRBV2
clone size: NA
CDR3 protein: CASSEQGDQPQHF
CDR3 DNA: TGTGCCAGCAGTGAACAGGGAGATCAGCCCCAGCATTTT

D gene: NA
J gene: TRBJ1-1
V gene: TRBV5-4
clone size: NA
CDR3 protein: CASSLGGRPEAFF
CDR3 DNA: TGTGCCAGCAGCTTGGGGGGTCGCCCTGAAGCTTTCTTT

D gene: TRBD2
J gene: TRBJ2-3
V gene: TRBV5-1
clone size: NA
CDR3 protein: CASVPSGRTDTQYF
CDR3 DNA: TGCGCCAGCGTCCCTAGCGGGCGCACAGATACGCAGTATTTT

D gene: NA
J gene: TRBJ1-2
V gene: TRBV27
clone size: NA
CDR3 protein: CASKNMDSNYGYTF
CDR3 DNA: TGTGCCAGCAAGAATATGGACAGTAACTATGGCTACACCTTC

D gene: TRBD2
J gene: TRBJ2-7
V gene: TRBV23-1
clone size: NA
CDR3 protein: CAGSQSRVAGGHSYEQYF
CDR3 DNA: TGCGCCGGCAGTCAATCGAGAGTAGCGGGAGGCCACTCCTACGAGCAGTACTTC

D gene: NA
J gene: TRBJ2-1
V gene: TRBV4-3
clone size: NA
CDR3 protein: CASSPGPGAYNEQFF
CDR3 DNA: TGCGCCAGCAGCCCCGGTCCAGGTGCCTACAATGAGCAGTTCTTC

D gene: TRBD1
J gene: TRBJ2-7
V gene: TRBV19
clone size: NA
CDR3 protein: CASSMPGQGWYEQYF
CDR3 DNA: TGTGCCAGTAGTATGCCGGGACAGGGATGGTACGAGCAGTACTTC

D gene: NA
J gene: TRBJ2-1
V gene: TRBV7-9
clone size: NA
CDR3 protein: CASSPPPDEQFF
CDR3 DNA: TGTGCCAGCAGCCCACCCCCTGATGAGCAGTTCTTC

D gene: TRBD1
J gene: TRBJ2-5
V gene: TRBV28
clone size: NA
CDR3 protein: CASSSEQGSKGETQYF
CDR3 DNA: TGTGCCAGCAGTTCCGAACAGGGGTCAAAGGGGGAGACCCAGTACTTC

D gene: NA
J gene: TRBJ2-1
V gene: TRBV2
clone size: NA
CDR3 protein: CASNTIAGTDEQFF
CDR3 DNA: TGTGCCAGCAACACGATAGCGGGGACAGATGAGCAGTTCTTC

D gene: NA
J gene: TRBJ2-5
V gene: TRBV28
clone size: NA
CDR3 protein: CASSLDSPGTQYF
CDR3 DNA: TGTGCCAGCAGCCTCGACAGCCCAGGGACCCAGTACTTC

D gene: TRBD1
J gene: TRBJ2-2
V gene: TRBV5-4
clone size: NA
CDR3 protein: CASSLRQGAGNTGELFF
CDR3 DNA: TGTGCCAGCAGCTTGCGACAGGGGGCCGGTAACACCGGGGAGCTGTTTTTT

D gene: TRBD1
J gene: TRBJ1-4
V gene: TRBV7-2
clone size: once
CDR3 protein: CASSSQGALTNEKLFF
CDR3 DNA: TGTGCCAGCAGCTCACAGGGGGCGCTGACTAATGAAAAACTGTTTTTT

D gene: TRBD1
J gene: TRBJ1-1
V gene: TRBV2
clone size: NA
CDR3 protein: CASSGQGADEAFF
CDR3 DNA: TGTGCCAGCAGCGGACAGGGGGCGGACGAAGCTTTCTTT

D gene: NA
J gene: TRBJ2-5
V gene: TRBV9
clone size: few
CDR3 protein: CASSVDRAETQYF
CDR3 DNA: TGTGCCAGCAGCGTAGACAGGGCGGAGACCCAGTACTTC

D gene: NA
J gene: TRBJ1-5
V gene: TRBV2
clone size: NA
CDR3 protein: CASSPRQGFNQPQHF
CDR3 DNA: TGTGCCAGCAGTCCCCGGCAGGGGTTCAATCAGCCCCAGCATTTT

D gene: NA
J gene: TRBJ1-2
V gene: TRBV6-6
clone size: NA
CDR3 protein: CASSYAGRAGGGYTF
CDR3 DNA: TGTGCCAGCAGTTACGCGGGACGGGCTGGGGGTGGCTACACCTTC

D gene: NA
J gene: TRBJ1-4
V gene: TRBV2
clone size: NA
CDR3 protein: CASSPGLGQGGTNEKLFF
CDR3 DNA: TGTGCCAGCAGCCCTGGGTTGGGGCAGGGTGGAACTAATGAAAAACTGTTTTTT

D gene: NA
J gene: TRBJ1-5
V gene: TRBV19
clone size: NA
CDR3 protein: CASSTRQTTSNQPQHF
CDR3 DNA: TGTGCCAGTAGCACCCGACAGACTACTAGCAATCAGCCCCAGCATTTT

D gene: NA
J gene: TRBJ2-3
V gene: TRBV21-1
clone size: NA
CDR3 protein: CANDTPNSTDTQYF
CDR3 DNA: TGTGCCAATGACACCCCGAATAGCACAGATACGCAGTATTTT

D gene: NA
J gene: TRBJ1-1
V gene: TRBV13
clone size: NA
CDR3 protein: CASTKPPEAFF
CDR3 DNA: TGTGCCAGCACCAAGCCCCCGGAAGCTTTCTTT

D gene: NA
J gene: TRBJ1-1
V gene: TRBV28
clone size: NA
CDR3 protein: CASRHGTRNTEAFF
CDR3 DNA: TGTGCCAGCAGGCACGGTACACGGAACACTGAAGCTTTCTTT

D gene: TRBD2
J gene: TRBJ2-1
V gene: TRBV18
clone size: NA
CDR3 protein: CASSPGTSGSYEQFF
CDR3 DNA: TGTGCCAGCTCACCAGGGACTAGCGGGAGCTATGAGCAGTTCTTC

D gene: TRBD1
J gene: TRBJ1-1
V gene: TRBV7-8
clone size: once
CDR3 protein: CASRRDRGMNTEAFF
CDR3 DNA: TGTGCCAGCAGAAGGGACAGGGGTATGAACACTGAAGCTTTCTTT

D gene: NA
J gene: TRBJ1-2
V gene: TRBV2
clone size: NA
CDR3 protein: CASFGTANYGYTF
CDR3 DNA: TGTGCCAGCTTCGGGACTGCGAACTATGGCTACACCTTC

D gene: NA
J gene: TRBJ2-7
V gene: TRBV27
clone size: NA
CDR3 protein: CASSQGGQPYEQYF
CDR3 DNA: TGTGCCAGCAGTCAGGGGGGACAGCCCTACGAGCAGTACTTC

D gene: NA
J gene: TRBJ2-1
V gene: TRBV2
clone size: few
CDR3 protein: CASSVDRFGNEQFF
CDR3 DNA: TGTGCCAGCAGTGTAGACAGGTTTGGGAATGAGCAGTTCTTC

D gene: NA
J gene: TRBJ1-1
V gene: TRBV11-2
clone size: NA
CDR3 protein: CASSLGFGTEAFF
CDR3 DNA: TGTGCCAGCAGCTTAGGTTTCGGCACTGAAGCTTTCTTT

D gene: NA
J gene: TRBJ1-1
V gene: TRBV6-5
clone size: many
CDR3 protein: CASRPPGGVNTEAFF
CDR3 DNA: TGTGCCAGCAGACCACCCGGGGGGGTAAACACTGAAGCTTTCTTT

D gene: NA
J gene: TRBJ1-5
V gene: TRBV4-2
clone size: NA
CDR3 protein: CASSQAYVGPQHF
CDR3 DNA: TGTGCCAGCAGCCAAGCCTATGTGGGGCCCCAGCATTTT

D gene: NA
J gene: TRBJ2-2
V gene: TRBV28
clone size: NA
CDR3 protein: CASSPPPNTGELFF
CDR3 DNA: TGTGCCAGCAGTCCCCCTCCGAACACCGGGGAGCTGTTTTTT

D gene: NA
J gene: TRBJ2-1
V gene: TRBV20-1
clone size: NA
CDR3 protein: CSARDRVEGFF
CDR3 DNA: TGCAGTGCTAGAGATCGGGTAGAGGGGTTCTTC

D gene: TRBD1
J gene: TRBJ2-3
V gene: TRBV9
clone size: NA
CDR3 protein: CASSIQGADTQYF
CDR3 DNA: TGTGCCAGCAGCATACAGGGGGCAGATACGCAGTATTTT

D gene: TRBD1
J gene: TRBJ2-1
V gene: TRBV11-2
clone size: NA
CDR3 protein: CASSSIQGWGEQFF
CDR3 DNA: TGTGCCAGCAGCTCGATACAGGGGTGGGGTGAGCAGTTCTTC

D gene: NA
J gene: TRBJ1-2
V gene: TRBV30
clone size: NA
CDR3 protein: CAWGGSHGYTF
CDR3 DNA: TGTGCCTGGGGGGGATCCCATGGCTACACCTTC

D gene: NA
J gene: TRBJ2-3
V gene: TRBV10-1
clone size: NA
CDR3 protein: CASMPGSGNRRRTDTQYF
CDR3 DNA: TGCGCCAGCATGCCGGGTAGCGGCAACCGTCGTCGCACAGATACGCAGTATTTT

D gene: NA
J gene: TRBJ2-2
V gene: TRBV7-9
clone size: NA
CDR3 protein: CASSFDRNTGELFF
CDR3 DNA: TGTGCCAGCAGCTTTGACAGAAACACCGGGGAGCTGTTTTTT

D gene: NA
J gene: TRBJ1-2
V gene: TRBV6-6
clone size: NA
CDR3 protein: CASSATETNYGYTF
CDR3 DNA: TGTGCCAGCAGTGCTACCGAGACTAACTATGGCTACACCTTC

D gene: NA
J gene: TRBJ1-5
V gene: TRBV30
clone size: few
CDR3 protein: CAWSVRRSNQPQHF
CDR3 DNA: TGTGCCTGGAGTGTTCGGAGAAGCAATCAGCCCCAGCATTTT

D gene: NA
J gene: TRBJ2-1
V gene: TRBV7-9
clone size: NA
CDR3 protein: CASSRAQSYNEQFF
CDR3 DNA: TGTGCCAGCAGCAGGGCCCAGTCCTACAATGAGCAGTTCTTC

D gene: NA
J gene: TRBJ2-2
V gene: TRBV19
clone size: NA
CDR3 protein: CASSIVGGANTGELFF
CDR3 DNA: TGTGCCAGTAGTATAGTGGGGGGCGCGAACACCGGGGAGCTGTTTTTT

D gene: NA
J gene: TRBJ2-7
V gene: TRBV7-2
clone size: NA
CDR3 protein: CASSLGQAAYYEQYF
CDR3 DNA: TGTGCCAGCAGCTTAGGTCAGGCTGCTTACTACGAGCAGTACTTC

D gene: NA
J gene: TRBJ1-2
V gene: TRBV18
clone size: NA
CDR3 protein: CASSRLPGRNYGYTF
CDR3 DNA: TGTGCCAGCTCACGCTTACCGGGACGGAACTATGGCTACACCTTC

D gene: TRBD2
J gene: TRBJ2-5
V gene: TRBV11-3
clone size: NA
CDR3 protein: CASSRGLAFGETQYF
CDR3 DNA: TGTGCCAGCAGCAGAGGACTAGCGTTCGGAGAGACCCAGTACTTC

D gene: NA
J gene: TRBJ1-1
V gene: TRBV19
clone size: once
CDR3 protein: CASSETGRPTEAFF
CDR3 DNA: TGTGCCAGTAGTGAGACAGGTCGGCCCACTGAAGCTTTCTTT

D gene: TRBD1
J gene: TRBJ1-2
V gene: TRBV11-1
clone size: NA
CDR3 protein: CASSLTRQGAGYTF
CDR3 DNA: TGTGCCAGCAGCTTAACCCGACAGGGGGCCGGCTACACCTTC

D gene: NA
J gene: TRBJ2-3
V gene: TRBV19
clone size: NA
CDR3 protein: CASSIAGADTQYF
CDR3 DNA: TGTGCCAGTAGTATAGCCGGGGCAGATACGCAGTATTTT

D gene: NA
J gene: TRBJ2-2
V gene: TRBV7-2
clone size: NA
CDR3 protein: CASSSGPRTNTGELFF
CDR3 DNA: TGTGCCAGCAGCTCAGGACCCAGAACTAACACCGGGGAGCTGTTTTTT

D gene: NA
J gene: TRBJ2-7
V gene: TRBV7-9
clone size: NA
CDR3 protein: CASSLSGVGYEQYF
CDR3 DNA: TGTGCCAGCAGCTTATCAGGGGTAGGTTACGAGCAGTACTTC

D gene: NA
J gene: TRBJ1-5
V gene: TRBV28
clone size: NA
CDR3 protein: CASSLDQPQHF
CDR3 DNA: TGTGCCAGCAGTTTGGATCAGCCCCAGCATTTT